The clone carrying this T cell receptor (beta chain) was observed a few times. The data derive from a study of response to subunit inactivated influenza vaccine. The CDR3 totals 14 residues. The germline V and J ends were trimmed by 2 bases and 0 bases, with 8 bases remaining between them. The germline V gene has CDR1 LGHNA and CDR2 YNFKEQ. TCRdb independently ran MiXCR on the RT-PCR reads; one entry per CDR3 protein. Found here are about 570,000 distinct CDR3 sequences, 10% to 12% of them singletons; the top ten hold roughly 9.6%. These same records also appear under a second study, on T cells expressing NK-cell markers. That work states: 5'RACE template switching with UMIs generated TCR beta cDNA. NKG2C+ dominant clonotypes from over five donors made up about 1.0-7.5% of CD8+ T cells. The study did not resolve the HCMV specificity of expanded NKG2C+ T cell clones.

The source of this sequence is a man aged 50 or older who received an inactivated influenza vaccine. The specimen comprised PBMCs from blood, sampled on the day of vaccination. The chain couples TRBV4-2 to TRBJ2-7, with D uncertain. CDR3 loop: CASSQSGTSYEQYF. In DNA form, the CDR3 reads TGTGCCAGCAGCCAATCAGGTACCTCCTACGAGCAGTACTTC.